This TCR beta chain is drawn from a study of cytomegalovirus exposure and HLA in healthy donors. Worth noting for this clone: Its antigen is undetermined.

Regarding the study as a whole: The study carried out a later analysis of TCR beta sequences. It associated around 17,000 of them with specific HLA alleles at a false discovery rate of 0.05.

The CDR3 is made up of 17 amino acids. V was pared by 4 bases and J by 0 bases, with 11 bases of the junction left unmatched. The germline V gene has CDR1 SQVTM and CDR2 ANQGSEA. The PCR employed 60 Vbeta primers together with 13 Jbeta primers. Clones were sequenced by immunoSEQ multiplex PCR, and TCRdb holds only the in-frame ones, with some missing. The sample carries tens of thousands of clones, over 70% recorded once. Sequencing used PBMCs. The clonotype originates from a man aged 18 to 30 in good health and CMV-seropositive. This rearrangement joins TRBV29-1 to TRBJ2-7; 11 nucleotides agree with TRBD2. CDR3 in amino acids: CSVGGVPGLAVSYEQYF. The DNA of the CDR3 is TGCAGCGTTGGGGGGGTACCGGGACTAGCGGTCTCCTACGAGCAGTACTTC.